This T cell receptor (beta chain) was recorded in a study of blood T cell repertoires in COVID-19 (dated by TCRdb to about 2020). Background for the entire study: Samples from collaborators originated in the United States, Italy and Spain and spanned both the acute and convalescent phases of COVID-19. The prospective study material was composed of cDNA or gDNA derived from T cells, B-cell-depleted T cells, or PBMCs. The dataset comprised deeply sampled blood TCRbeta repertoires from subjects exposed to, actively infected with, or recovered from COVID-19. The repertoires were made available in a free public database intended to serve as a resource for research on the immune response to SARS-CoV-2. The samples were drawn from two sources: the first 160 participants of the ongoing ImmuneRACE study, and over 1,000 subjects contributed by 6 global collaborators. The sample metadata nearly always contained a de-identified subject ID, COVID-19 status, age in years and sex. Where available, HLA class I and class II types were taken from metadata supplied by the sample provider and were not determined by assay-based typing. The paper as a whole reports these results and caveats: The quantity of clinical and demographic metadata differed by source and by participant and was supplied without curation.

Collaborating institutions collected whole blood in K2EDTA tubes following their own protocols. For TCRbeta analysis, collaborators shipped samples in one of three forms: frozen whole blood, isolated PBMCs, or DNA extracted from either of those sample types. TCRbeta CDR3 regions were amplified from genomic DNA by means of the immunoSEQ Assay, a bias-controlled multiplex PCR. In the source study's methods: Within the assay, amplification of reference gene primers was used to estimate how many nucleated cells each sample contained. To quantify the absolute abundance of each unique TCRbeta CDR3 rearrangement, sequence reads were collapsed and filtered. For each sample, productive Simpson clonality was calculated by taking the square root of Simpson's diversity index across productive rearrangements. Here the immuneACCESS table is served through TCRdb, limited to in-frame sequences with V and J called. Missing clones are a known gap in these copies; in checked studies unresolved V genes cover under half, and the rest lacks a known reason. V, J and clone size are taken as reported in that table, and D and trimming were inferred from the DNA itself. A total of 200,000 to 300,000 clones appear in this sample, approximately 82% of them only once. Approximately 3.2% of the sample comes from the top ten.

Trimming accounts for 6 bases at V and 5 bases at J, while the number of junction bases matched to no gene is 7. The CDR3 measures 14 amino acids from cysteine to phenylalanine. The entry retains the CDR3 DNA only, 42 bases that are in frame from base 1. The germline V gene supplies CDR1 ENHRY and CDR2 SYGVKD. On this clone itself: Its antigen is currently not known. No per-base quality is available; no much larger clone lies one base away.

This receptor was identified in a young woman with acute or convalescent COVID-19. The rearrangement joined TRBV10-3 to TRBJ2-5; TRBD2 fits 9 bases in the junction. Specimen: peripheral blood. The CDR3 region has the sequence CAISAGGPRETQYF. The DNA sequence is as follows: TGTGCCATCAGCGCGGGAGGGCCACGGGAGACCCAGTACTTC.